Listed here are 19 T cell receptor beta chains from one sample, sequenced in a study of PD-1 blockade in classical Hodgkin lymphoma. TCRdb's table, derived via immunoSEQ multiplex PCR, lists solely in-frame clones and lacks some. The profile covers 25,000 to 35,000 clones, with 70% appearing a single time and roughly 24% taken by the ten largest. Following autologous stem cell transplantation, relapse occurred in every patient, and exposure to brentuximab vedotin varied. Sample: peripheral blood mononuclear cells (PBMCs), taken before the second cycle of nivolumab. The receptor source for this set is a human donor with classical Hodgkin lymphoma.

This chain joins TRBV6-1 and TRBJ2-2, with TRBD1 as a possible D gene (6 bases). Trimming cost V 4 bases and J 9 bases, with 21 bases left between them. From germline, CDR1 is MNHNS and CDR2 SASEGT. The CDR3 is 16 amino acids. In nucleotides, the CDR3 is TGTGCCAGCAGTGTATTCCAGGGGTTATTTTCCAGGGAGCTGTTTTTT. This gives the protein CASSVFQGLFSRELFF.

V is TRBV21-1 and J is TRBJ1-5; TRBD1 is the table's D call and was not checked against the DNA. TRBV21-1 has pseudogene status. The CDR3 is made up of 16 amino acids. The DNA of the CDR3 is TGTGCCAGCAGCTGGGGGACAGTCCTTTGGGATCAGCCCCAGCATTTT. It encodes CASSWGTVLWDQPQHF.

The chain links TRBV10-3 to TRBJ2-3, with a weak D call TRBD2 (6 bases). This CDR3 is built from 16 residues. Trimming removed 3 bases from V and 5 bases from J, with 18 bases in between. CDR1 and CDR2 from the germline V gene are ENHRY and SYGVKD. The CDR3 DNA reads TGTGCCATCAGTGAAGCCCCGGGCCCCGGGGGAGATACGCAGTATTTT. Translating it yields CAISEAPGPGGDTQYF.

The genes are TRBV5-1 and TRBJ2-1; 12 positions match TRBD2. Germline V gene sequence: CDR1 SGHRS, CDR2 YFSETQ. This CDR3 is 16 amino acids long. The V and J ends lost 4 bases and 2 bases, in that order; junction bases with no gene match: 4. The CDR3 sequence: CASSTGLAGPYNEQFF. CDR3 coding DNA: TGCGCCAGCAGCACGGGACTAGCGGGTCCCTACAATGAGCAGTTCTTC.

This clone was found a few times. CDR3: CASSYVNTGELFF. CDR3 nucleotide sequence: TGTGCCAGCAGCTACGTTAACACCGGGGAGCTGTTTTTT. V gene TRBV6-6 combines with J gene TRBJ2-2; D is unresolved. The germline V gene has CDR1 MNHNY and CDR2 SVGAGI (reference sequence). Trimming shortened V by 6 bases and J by 2 bases, and 7 bases separated the two germline ends. This CDR3 spans 13 amino acids.

V and J are TRBV7-9 and TRBJ1-1; D is undetermined. V was trimmed by 0 bases and J by 1 base, leaving 3 bases between them. CDR3 length: 13 amino acids. CDR1 SEHNR and CDR2 FQNEAQ come from the germline V gene (reference sequence). In nucleotides, the CDR3 is TGTGCCAGCAGCTTAGCACGGAACACTGAAGCTTTCTTT. Translation gives CASSLARNTEAFF.

This clone was seen many times. The rearrangement links TRBV7-6 to TRBJ2-1, with D perhaps TRBD2 (6 bases). V was trimmed by 0 bases and J by 9 bases, leaving 9 bases between them. Germline values: CDR1 SGHVS, CDR2 FNYEAQ. The CDR3 loop spans 13 amino acids. The DNA of the CDR3 is TGTGCCAGCAGCTTAGCGGAGGGTAGTGAGCAGTTCTTC. This gives the protein CASSLAEGSEQFF.

A remark on this clone: Other DNA sequences in the sample encode the same CDR3. The chain links TRBV19 to TRBJ2-2, with TRBD1 as a possible D gene (5 bases). Between the trimmed V and J ends, which lost 3 bases and 6 bases, there was a span of 8 bases. Germline lookup yields CDR1 LNHDA and CDR2 SQIVND (reference sequence). The CDR3 loop spans 13 amino acids. CDR3 protein: CASSIRGAGELFF. The CDR3 nucleotides read TGTGCCAGTAGTATTAGGGGTGCCGGGGAGCTGTTTTTT. Looking up the rest from reference TRBV19 and TRBJ2-2 gives the full variable domain: DGGITQSPKYLFRKEGQNVTLSCEQNLNHDAMYWYRQDPGQGLRLIYYSQIVNDFQKGDIAEGYSVSREKKESFPLTVTSAQKNPTAFYLCASSIRGAGELFFGEGSRLTVL.

The V and J genes are TRBV5-1 and TRBJ2-7; 7 bases agree with TRBD1. This CDR3 region has 14 residues. J was trimmed by 2 bases and V by 4 bases; bases with no gene match: 6. Germline V gene sequence: CDR1 SGHRS, CDR2 YFSETQ. Written as DNA, the CDR3 is TGCGCCAGCAGCCCCGGGACAGCCCCCTACGAGCAGTACTTC. Translating it yields CASSPGTAPYEQYF.

The chain employs TRBV27 and TRBJ1-4; D is uncertain. The V gene lost 6 bases and the J gene lost 0 bases, with 11 bases spanning the gap. CDR1 is MNHEY, CDR2 SMNVEV, per germline (reference sequence). CDR3 length: 15 residues. The DNA for the CDR3 is TGTGCCAGCAGAGAAACTAGGGCAACTAATGAAAAACTGTTTTTT. Its protein is CASRETRATNEKLFF.

To note about this clone: Just one base apart from a much larger clone, this may be a read error. V and J are TRBV7-8 and TRBJ1-1; D not resolved. The CDR3 has 12 amino acids. Germline V lookup: CDR1 SGHVS, CDR2 FQNEAQ. Between the trimmed V and J ends, which lost 0 bases and 8 bases, there was a span of 7 bases. CDR3 sequence reads: CASSLASTEAFF. In nucleotides, the CDR3 is TGTGCCAGCAGCTTAGCGTCGACGGAAGCTTTCTTT.

This clone appeared a single time. V usage is TRBV5-1 and J usage is TRBJ2-5; 8 bases are a match to TRBD2. V lost 0 bases, J lost 5 bases, and 9 bases stayed unmatched. Looked up from germline, CDR1 is SGHRS and CDR2 is YFSETQ. This CDR3 region has 16 residues. As DNA, the CDR3 is TGCGCCAGCAGCTTGGCCTGGAGCGGGAGCGGGGAGACCCAGTACTTC. Translation: CASSLAWSGSGETQYF. The full variable domain, rest sourced from reference TRBV5-1 and TRBJ2-5, is KAGVTQTPRYLIKTRGQQVTLSCSPISGHRSVSWYQQTPGQGLQFLFEYFSETQRNKGNFPGRFSGRQFSNSRSEMNVSTLELGDSALYLCASSLAWSGSGETQYFGPGTRLLVL.

This clone was seen a handful of times. The rearrangement joins TRBV6-5 to TRBJ2-1; 9 bases are a match to TRBD1. Germline loops: CDR1 MNHEY, CDR2 SVGAGI. V trimming: 6 bases; J trimming: 6 bases; junction bases outside the gene matches: 3. CDR3 length: 13 residues. The CDR3 is CASSLDRGNEQFF. CDR3 DNA: TGTGCCAGCAGCCTGGACAGGGGCAATGAGCAGTTCTTC.

The chain is built from TRBV7-2 and TRBJ1-3; 7 nucleotides line up with TRBD1. The CDR3 contains 16 residues. Germline V gives CDR1 SGHTA, CDR2 FQGNSA. V lost 0 bases, J lost 0 bases, and 2 bases stayed unmatched. Written as DNA, the CDR3 is TGTGCCAGCAGCTTAGCTTGGACAGGCTCTGGAAACACCATATATTTT. Translating it yields CASSLAWTGSGNTIYF.

This clone was observed a handful of times. This chain links TRBV27 with TRBJ1-6; 7 bases are a match to TRBD1. The germline gives CDR1 MNHEY, CDR2 SMNVEV (reference sequence). V shed 6 bases and J 5 bases; nucleotides not matched to a gene: 10. The length of the CDR3 is 16 residues. The CDR3 loop reads CASRPPGQRNNSPLHF. As DNA, the CDR3 is TGTGCCAGCAGGCCACCGGGACAGAGGAATAATTCACCCCTCCACTTT.

The J gene is TRBJ1-5, the V gene TRBV7-2, with TRBD1 matching over 7 bases. The length of the CDR3 is 17 residues. From germline, CDR1 is SGHTA and CDR2 FQGNSA. The V gene end was trimmed by 5 bases and the J gene end by 0 bases; junction bases not matched to a gene: 10. As DNA, the CDR3 is TGTGCCAGCAGCACGACCGGGACAGCCATTAGCAATCAGCCCCAGCATTTT. Encoded protein: CASSTTGTAISNQPQHF.

The CDR3 coding sequence is TGTGCCAGCAGTTTGTCAGGGGTCCTTAATTCACCCCTCCACTTT. Translation gives CASSLSGVLNSPLHF. The chain carries TRBV28 and TRBJ1-6, with D possibly TRBD1 on 6 matching bases. Trimming took off 3 bases at V and 6 bases at J, with 12 bases between the two ends. This CDR3 has 15 residues. Germline V gives CDR1 MDHEN, CDR2 SYDVKM.

This clone was seen more than once but under ten times. This sequence joins TRBV5-6 and TRBJ1-1; a possible D gene is TRBD1 (5 bases). V lost 3 bases and J lost 11, with 17 bases in between. Per the germline V gene, CDR1 is SGHDT and CDR2 is YYEEEE. This CDR3 is built from 13 residues. The CDR3 is CASSSVGRVHAFF. The CDR3 DNA is TGTGCCAGCAGCTCGGTCGGCAGGGTGCACGCTTTCTTT.

The chain recombines TRBV28 with TRBJ2-3, with D possibly matching TRBD1 (6 bases). Germline-derived CDR1 and CDR2 are MDHEN and SYDVKM. The CDR3 runs to 16 residues. V was shortened by 7 bases and J by 5 bases, with 22 bases between the two germline ends. In DNA form, the CDR3 reads TGTGCCAGCACCCAAATTCCGGGACAAGGAAAAGATACGCAGTATTTT. This encodes CASTQIPGQGKDTQYF.